Listed here are 8 T cell receptor beta chains from one sample, sequenced in a study of blood T cells in healthy people across ages. A sample-barcoded 5' primer and a J-beta primer mix were used in a second PCR of about 6 to 12 cycles. Each CDR3 protein is one row after TCRdb ran MiXCR on the 5' RACE reads. The sample gives around 870,000 distinct CDR3 sequences, 25% to 35% of which show up once; around 16% is in the top ten. The sample comprised blood. These receptors all stem from an elderly woman in good health.

Ten or more counts support this clonotype. CDR3 region: CSARDQGSGTLTDTQYF. CDR3 in DNA: TGCAGTGCTAGAGATCAGGGGAGTGGGACTCTCACAGATACGCAGTATTTT. The chain links TRBV20-1 to TRBJ2-3, with D perhaps given as TRBD1 or TRBD2 (6 bases each). CDR1 is DFQATT and CDR2 is SNEGSKA in the germline V gene (reference sequence). Trimming pared 0 bases from V and 2 bases from J, leaving 18 bases between. The CDR3 contains 17 residues.

The table lists this clonotype with many counts. The CDR3 DNA is TGCAGTGCTAAGGAAGGGCTCAATGAGCAGTTCTTC. Its translation: CSAKEGLNEQFF. The chain joins TRBV20-1 to TRBJ2-1; D is unclear. The V and J ends lost 4 bases and 6 bases respectively, with 10 bases between them. In germline, CDR1 is DFQATT, CDR2 SNEGSKA (reference sequence). The CDR3 length is 12 residues.

In its sample, this clonotype was seen a few times. A read error may explain this, as a much larger clone is one base away. The chain employs TRBV7-2 and TRBJ2-3, with D possibly matching TRBD2 (6 bases). Trimming removed 5 bases at V and 6 bases at J, with 18 bases between. Germline V gives CDR1 SGHTA, CDR2 FQGNSA. The CDR3 consists of 15 residues. For the CDR3, the DNA is TGTGCCAGCAGCCTCGCCGGACACGGAGGGGATACGCAGTATTTT. It specifies CASSLAGHGGDTQYF.

The chain employs TRBV2 and TRBJ2-1, with D possibly being TRBD2 (6 bases). The CDR3 totals 11 residues. V gave up 6 bases and J gave up 8 bases, with 8 bases separating them. CDR1 SNHLY and CDR2 FYNNEI come from the germline V gene. CDR3 loop: CASREGYEQFF. CDR3 DNA: TGTGCCAGCAGGGAGGGTTATGAGCAGTTCTTC.

In its sample, this clonotype was seen many times. The chain couples TRBV5-1 to TRBJ2-1; 12 nucleotides align to TRBD2. Trimming cost V 3 bases and J 7 bases; bases outside gene matches: 8. The germline CDR1 and CDR2 sequences are SGHRS and YFSETQ. The CDR3 loop spans 16 amino acids. The CDR3 coding sequence is TGCGCCAGCAGCTCTCCGGGACTAGCGGGTAGAAATGAGCAGTTCTTC. It specifies CASSSPGLAGRNEQFF.

The V call is TRBV20-1, the J call TRBJ2-3; D unclear. Trimming shortened V by 5 bases and J by 2 bases, and 11 bases separated the two germline ends. The CDR3 has 13 residues. CDR1 and CDR2 (germline): DFQATT, SNEGSKA (reference sequence). The CDR3 DNA reads TGCAGTGCTGGATGGCTAGTCACAGATACGCAGTATTTT. Translation gives CSAGWLVTDTQYF.

There are a few counts of this clonotype. A much larger clone is a single base away; this may be a read error. CDR3 sequence reads: CASSRGQRGTQFF. CDR3 DNA sequence: TGTGCCAGCTCCCGAGGACAGCGAGGGACCCAGTTCTTC. The rearrangement joins TRBV18 to TRBJ2-1; maybe TRBD1 (6 bases). Germline values: CDR1 KGHSH, CDR2 LQKENI. V shed 6 bases and J shed 13 bases, with 19 bases lying between them. CDR3 size: 13 residues. Looking up the rest from reference TRBV18 and TRBJ2-1 gives the full variable domain: NAGVMQNPRHLVRRRGQEARLRCSPMKGHSHVYWYRQLPEEGLKFMVYLQKENIIDESGMPKERFSAEFPKEGPSILRIQQVVRGDSAAYFCASSRGQRGTQFFGPGTRLTVL.

This clonotype was seen repeatedly, ten times or more. V is TRBV20-1 and J is TRBJ2-1; tentatively, D is TRBD1 (5 bases). This CDR3 has 14 residues. Germline values: CDR1 DFQATT, CDR2 SNEGSKA (reference sequence). Trimming left V 6 bases short and J 7 bases short, with 19 bases between. The CDR3 region has the DNA TGCAGTGCCAGACCCCCGGGTGGGGCTAATGAGCAGTTCTTC. This gives the protein CSARPPGGANEQFF.